The present TCR beta chain was sequenced within a study of regulatory T cells in long-lasting Graves disease. In the case of this clonotype: The antigen is unknown.

The CDR3 has 12 amino acids. Deletions cut 1 base from V and 5 bases from J, with 8 bases between. Looked up from germline, CDR1 is DFQATT and CDR2 is SNEGSKA (reference sequence). As to time point: persistent/refractory GD, antithyroid drugs over 5 years with positive TRAb. From PBMCs, RNA was extracted and then used to make the TCR library. Graves' disease diagnosis used American Thyroid Association guidelines. According to the study, TCR beta libraries were built with iRepertoire HTBI primers and CDR3-region Arm-PCR. Via MiXCR, TCRdb re-called the multiplex PCR reads, giving one row per CDR3 protein. This repertoire shows approximately 500,000 distinct CDR3 sequences, about 22% found once; its top ten account for roughly 7%. Study-level points and caveats: Limited samples may have lowered accuracy.

The sequence was obtained from a female donor with Graves disease. The sequenced sample was peripheral blood mononuclear cells (PBMCs), obtained when the disease was refractory, from a patient treated with antithyroid drugs. The V call is TRBV20-1, the J call TRBJ1-2; D unclear. The CDR3 nucleotides are TGCAGTGCTAGAGTCCATACTTATGGCTACACCTTC. Protein sequence: CSARVHTYGYTF.